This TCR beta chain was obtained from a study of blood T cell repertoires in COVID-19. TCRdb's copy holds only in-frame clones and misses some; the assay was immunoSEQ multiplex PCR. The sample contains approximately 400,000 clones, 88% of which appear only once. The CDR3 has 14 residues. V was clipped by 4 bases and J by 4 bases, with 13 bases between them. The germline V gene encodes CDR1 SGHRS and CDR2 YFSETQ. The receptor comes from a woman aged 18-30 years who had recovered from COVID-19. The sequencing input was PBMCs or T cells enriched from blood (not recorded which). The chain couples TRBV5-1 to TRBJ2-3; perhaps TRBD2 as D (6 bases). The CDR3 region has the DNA TGCGCCAGCAGCGGGGGAGGAGTTTCAGATACGCAGTATTTT. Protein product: CASSGGGVSDTQYF.